This T cell receptor (beta chain) comes out of a study of metastatic and nonmetastatic thyroid tumors. Notes on the study in general: Across blood and tumor, TCR beta diversity in malignant thyroid tumors was reportedly significantly higher than in benign nodules.

TCRdb called clones again from the PCR reads with MiXCR. The table records 30,000 or so clones, 25% of them present only once. All patients were treatment-naive before thyroid surgery. This clone was picked up many times. Antigen unknown. The receptor comes from a female donor with papillary thyroid cancer or a benign thyroid nodule (not recorded which). Some clones in this sample may be carry-over from other donors' samples. The specimen sequenced was blood.

CDR3 coding DNA: TGCGCCAGCAGCCACCGACTGTCCTACAATGAGCAGTTCTTC. Translated: CASSHRLSYNEQFF. V and J are TRBV4-3 and TRBJ2-1; D not certain. CDR3 length: 14 residues. Trimming took off 3 bases at V and 1 base at J, with 7 bases between the two ends. Germline assignment: CDR1 LGHNA and CDR2 YSLEER.